The T cell receptor (beta chain) described here comes from a study of regulatory T cells in long-lasting Graves disease (dated by TCRdb to about 2021). For context, the study as a whole: Patients with newly diagnosed Graves' disease had been on antithyroid drugs for under 3 months. Persistent Graves' disease patients were compared with newly diagnosed Graves' disease patients by peripheral blood TCR sequencing and RNA sequencing. The study was registered as a clinical trial and conducted in China. A total of about 35 samples underwent TCR sequencing: about 13 from persistent and around 20 from newly diagnosed Graves' disease patients.

Library method: multiplex PCR. The sequencing machine was an Illumina HiSeq 4000. To build TCR beta libraries, CDR3 regions were amplified by Arm-PCR using iRepertoire HTBI primers. Before sequencing, the PCR products went through gel purification. In the authors' own workflow: Gene usage analysis of CDR3 amino acid clonotypes used the approximately 62 TRBV and around 13 TRBJ segments found across samples. Filtered high-quality paired reads were merged into contigs using COPE and FqMerger. Contigs were aligned with BLAST to IMGT TRBV, TRBD and TRBJ reference genes, and CDR3 was defined per IMGT. Any clonotype with a frequency above 0.1% was counted as a highly expanded clone. Shannon entropy was used to measure repertoire diversity, and the Gini coefficient was used to measure V-J evenness. A clonotype found in more than one individual was treated as public. The public reads were run again by TCRdb, first through fastp at Q25 and then through MiXCR, and only productive beta chains were kept. Every distinct CDR3 protein forms one entry, paired with its most common genes and DNA. TCRdb, not the original authors, processed these V and J calls. Within this sample are 200,000 to 250,000 distinct CDR3 sequences, with about 19% of them counted one time only. The ten largest clones add up to 10% to 15% of the sample.

The sample's time point label, in plain terms: newly diagnosed GD, antithyroid drugs for less than 3 months. For both TCR sequencing and RNA sequencing, RNA was extracted from PBMCs in TRIzol. The diagnosis of Graves' disease was made according to American Thyroid Association guidelines. The patients came from an endocrinology department in Xi'an, China. From each patient, around 9 milliliters of peripheral blood was collected into an EDTA anticoagulant tube. Ficoll Paque Plus density gradient separation was used to isolate PBMCs, and no further T cell sorting was performed. RNA quality was checked with an Agilent 2100 Bioanalyzer and agarose gel, and concentration with a NanoDrop 2000. Only a few counts were recorded for this clonotype. Its antigen has not been determined. No qualities accompany the bases; no much larger clone lies one base away. Study-wide findings and limitations: Peripheral blood alone was examined, since thyroid tissue, which constituted the primary lesion, could not be accessed. Only the TCR beta chain was sequenced and analyzed. A larger number of public clonotypes was shared among persistent patients (more than 2,500) than among newly diagnosed patients (approximately 1,000). Persistent Graves' disease patients showed lower TCR Shannon entropy and fewer highly expanded clones than newly diagnosed patients, suggesting clonal expansion. The authors acknowledged the small sample size as a limitation that may reduce accuracy.

The same sample was also used in a study of T cells in Graves' hyperthyroidism and ophthalmopathy. As noted in the second study: Graves' hyperthyroidism was defined as stable when no progression to ophthalmopathy occurred over 18 months of follow-up. Hyperthyroidism patients were newly diagnosed, had a disease duration of under 2 months, and were aged 18 to 65 years. Exclusion was applied to patients with uncontrolled infections, other autoimmune diseases, pregnancy or lactation. Clinical symptoms, serum thyroxine and TRAb, thyroid ultrasound, and orbital computed tomography formed the basis for the diagnoses. For the first round of RT-PCR on the TCR CDR3, the HTBI primer set was used together with the Qiagen OneStep RT-PCR kit. Most expanded thyroid clonotypes (frequency above 0.001) were also found in blood, which suggests that blood repertoires may mirror thyroid immune responses. A 13 V-J signature model separated ophthalmopathy from stable hyperthyroidism, with about 90% sensitivity and roughly 81% specificity in cross-validation and 80%/75% in testing. In validation, the model predicted progression to ophthalmopathy a median of about 5.9 months before onset, with about 71% sensitivity and 72.22% specificity. A discovery cohort of around 98 patients, fewer than 50 with Graves' ophthalmopathy and about 58 with stable Graves' hyperthyroidism, was used to find distinguishing TCR V-J signatures. Whether ophthalmopathy could be predicted prospectively was tested in an independent validation cohort made up of under 20 hyperthyroidism patients plus 17 patients who later progressed to ophthalmopathy. The approximately 100 discovery patients were divided at random into training and test sets in a 7:3 ratio. In addition, the study compared T-cell repertoires in thyroid tissue and in blood from about 6 Graves' hyperthyroidism patients. Following sampling, methimazole starting at 30 mg daily was given to hyperthyroidism patients, and high-dose intravenous methylprednisolone was given to ophthalmopathy patients. Libraries were constructed in a second round of multiplex PCR, after which size selection and purification were performed. Sequencing of the libraries was done on an Illumina HiSeq2000 using paired-end 100 bp reads. SOAPnuke was used to process the raw data, throwing out any read that contained adapters or uncalled bases, had a mean Phred below 15, or lacked an exact constant-primer or identifier match. COPE v1.2.5 was used to merge the high-quality paired reads, and each unique nucleotide sequence was defined as a clonotype. MiTCR v1.1 was used to align clonotypes to the IMGT TRBV, TRBD and TRBJ reference segments. Only V-J combinations with frequency above 0.0001, covering roughly 99% of repertoires, were analysed. A TCS score was defined as the ratio of F50 (clonal expansion) to E x V (chaos), with BLOSUM62-based TCRdist applied between CDR3 peptides within each V-J. Welch's t-statistics and random forest reduced roughly 500 V-J features to roughly 13, which were used in a naive Bayes classifier (R e1071). Sample size was not statistically predetermined, and investigators were not blinded to group allocation. TCR Vbeta CDR3 sequencing of 130 to 150 peripheral blood samples (approximately 44 ophthalmopathy, 75 to 85 hyperthyroidism and approximately 17 progressor patients) is reported in the paper.

The TCR was taken from a woman younger than 45 with Graves disease. Donor details come from another sample of the same person, matched by shared clones. Sequencing used peripheral blood mononuclear cells (PBMCs), obtained at new diagnosis, from a patient treated with antithyroid drugs.

This receptor carries the CDR3 CASSPWRTSGNTIYF. The nucleotide sequence reads TGTGCCAGCAGCCCGTGGAGAACTTCTGGAAACACCATATATTTT. The chain links TRBV5-6 with TRBJ1-3, with no D gene named confidently. V and J are truncated by 4 bases and 1 base respectively, leaving an intervening sequence of 12 bases. The germline V gene specifies SGHDT as CDR1 and YYEEEE as CDR2. From the cysteine through the phenylalanine, the CDR3 covers 15 amino acids. CDR3 DNA is the only sequence kept; it has 45 bases, read in frame from the first base.